Shown below are 15 T cell receptor beta chains from a single sample sequenced in a study of cytomegalovirus exposure and HLA in healthy donors. Primers: 60 Vbeta forward and 13 Jbeta reverse. Produced via immunoSEQ multiplex PCR; TCRdb's table is partial and in-frame only. The sample consists of 110,000 to 150,000 clones, roughly 70% of them appearing once. The sample taken for sequencing was PBMCs. These receptors were collected from a man aged 55 to 69 in good health and CMV-seronegative.

V is TRBV12-5 and J is TRBJ2-2, with 7 nucleotides matching TRBD1. The CDR3 has 17 residues. Germline trimming cut 4 bases from V and 0 bases from J; bases unmatched to any gene: 8. Germline V CDR1 and CDR2: LGHNT, FRNRAP. CDR3 sequence reads: CASGWTQGDANTGELFF. In DNA form, the CDR3 reads TGTGCTAGTGGTTGGACGCAGGGGGACGCGAACACCGGGGAGCTGTTTTTT.

This clone showed up just a few times. CDR3 residues: CASGKGQVGETQYF. As DNA, the CDR3 is TGTGCTAGTGGTAAGGGACAGGTGGGAGAGACCCAGTACTTC. V and J are TRBV12-5 and TRBJ2-5, with 8 bases aligning to TRBD1. Per germline, CDR1 LGHNT and CDR2 FRNRAP. V dropped 5 bases and J dropped 4; count of bases not matched to a gene: 6. The CDR3 loop spans 14 amino acids.

This sequence joins TRBV2 and TRBJ2-3, with 8 bases aligning to TRBD2. CDR1 is SNHLY and CDR2 is FYNNEI in the germline V gene. Trimming removed 0 bases from V and 4 bases from J; junction bases left unmatched: 0. The CDR3 runs 14 residues. In DNA, the CDR3 is TGTGCCAGCAGTGAAGCTAGCGGGGCAGATACGCAGTATTTT. Translating gives CASSEASGADTQYF.

V gene TRBV27 combines with J gene TRBJ1-6; possible D gene TRBD1, 5 bases. Germline V gene sequence: CDR1 MNHEY, CDR2 SMNVEV (reference sequence). The CDR3 is 15 residues long. Trimming stripped 3 bases from V and 1 base from J, with 7 bases between. The CDR3 sequence: CASSLGGSYNSPLHF. The CDR3 nucleotides read TGTGCCAGCAGTTTGGGGGGATCCTATAATTCACCCCTCCACTTT.

The chain uses TRBV11-3 and TRBJ2-3, with 7 bases matching TRBD2. With 5 bases clipped from V and 8 bases from J, the junction kept 7 bases outside the gene matches. This CDR3 region has 13 residues. CDR1 and CDR2 (germline): SGHNT, YENEEA. The DNA of the CDR3 is TGTGCCAGCAGCGCCGCGGGAGTCGGTACGCAGTATTTT. It translates to CASSAAGVGTQYF.

This clone was observed once. The rearrangement uses TRBV28 and TRBJ2-3, with TRBD1 matching over 7 bases. The CDR3 consists of 15 residues. Germline V CDR1 and CDR2: MDHEN, SYDVKM. Trimming at V came to 6 bases and at J to 1 base, leaving 7 bases not matched to a gene. CDR3 sequence reads: CASRRDSSRTDTQYF. CDR3 coding DNA: TGTGCCAGCAGACGGGACAGCTCACGCACAGATACGCAGTATTTT. The full variable domain, completed using reference TRBV28 and TRBJ2-3, is DVKVTQSSRYLVKRTGEKVFLECVQDMDHENMFWYRQDPGLGLRLIYFSYDVKMKEKGDIPEGYSVSREKKERFSLILESASTNQTSMYLCASRRDSSRTDTQYFGPGTRLTVL.

The rearrangement joins TRBV2 to TRBJ2-7, with 8 bases aligning to TRBD2. After removal of 6 bases from V and 2 bases from J, the junction contained 6 bases not matched to a gene. In germline, CDR1 is SNHLY, CDR2 FYNNEI. The CDR3 consists of 14 residues. The CDR3 DNA reads TGTGCCAGCAGATTAGCGGGGACCACCTACGAGCAGTACTTC. It yields the protein CASRLAGTTYEQYF.

The genes are TRBV2 and TRBJ2-5; 8 nucleotides agree with TRBD1. This CDR3 has 17 residues. J lost 5 bases, V lost 7 bases, and 18 bases had no gene match. The germline CDR1 and CDR2 sequences are SNHLY and FYNNEI. CDR3 loop: CASTSPLDRVMEETQYF. DNA of the CDR3: TGTGCCAGCACCTCACCCCTGGACAGGGTGATGGAGGAGACCCAGTACTTC.

V and J are TRBV15 and TRBJ2-2, with TRBD2 as a possible D gene (6 bases). V was clipped by 1 base and J by 4 bases, with 13 bases between them. CDR3 length: 16 residues. From germline, CDR1 is LNHNV and CDR2 YYDKDF (reference sequence). The CDR3 DNA is TGTGCCACCAGCAGAGTGGACTATGGGGGCACCGGGGAGCTGTTTTTT. Its translation is CATSRVDYGGTGELFF.

This clone turned up a few times. The CDR3 is CASSLSRNLPTHYNEQFF. CDR3 nucleotides: TGTGCCAGCAGTTTATCGCGGAACCTCCCGACTCACTACAATGAGCAGTTCTTC. J is TRBJ2-1 and V is TRBV28; no firm D call. Trimming removed 1 base at V and 3 bases at J, with 19 bases between. The CDR3 contains 18 residues. Germline CDR1 and CDR2: MDHEN and SYDVKM.

The chain joins TRBV30 to TRBJ1-5, with TRBD1 matching 7 bases. The CDR3 sequence is 14 residues long. Germline CDR1 is GTSNPN and CDR2 is SVGIG (reference sequence). The V and J ends lost 0 bases and 7 bases, in that order; junction bases with no gene match: 6. Here the CDR3 reads CAWSVGQVGQPQHF. The CDR3, as DNA: TGTGCCTGGAGTGTTGGACAGGTCGGGCAGCCCCAGCATTTT.

The J gene is TRBJ2-7, the V gene TRBV27; D is unclear. Germline V lookup: CDR1 MNHEY, CDR2 SMNVEV (reference sequence). V shed 2 bases and J shed 1 base, with 12 bases lying between them. CDR3 length equals 15 residues. The DNA for the CDR3 is TGTGCCAGCAGTTTAGGATCGGGTAGGTCCTACGAGCAGTACTTC. Residues: CASSLGSGRSYEQYF.

The chain combines TRBV6-6 with TRBJ2-1; the match to TRBD1 covers 12 bases. The junction had 11 bases not matched to a gene; V was cut back by 7 bases and J by 7 bases. Germline CDR1 and CDR2: MNHNY and SVGAGI (reference sequence). There are 16 residues in the CDR3. The CDR3 region is CASNFLLGQGANEQFF. CDR3 bases: TGTGCCAGCAACTTCCTTTTGGGACAGGGGGCGAATGAGCAGTTCTTC.

Only a few counts were recorded for this clone. The chain is built from TRBV2 and TRBJ2-5, with a weak D call TRBD1 (6 bases). The germline gives CDR1 SNHLY, CDR2 FYNNEI. CDR3 length: 15 residues. The V end was cut by 1 base, the J end by 1 base, with 10 bases between. CDR3 loop: CASSEGGQGQETQYF. As DNA, the CDR3 is TGTGCCAGCAGTGAAGGGGGGCAGGGCCAAGAGACCCAGTACTTC.

The chain is built from TRBV27 and TRBJ2-1, with TRBD1 matching over 7 bases. V lost 6 bases and J lost 8; bases outside the gene matches: 13. The length of the CDR3 is 15 residues. Germline V lookup: CDR1 MNHEY, CDR2 SMNVEV (reference sequence). The DNA of the CDR3 is TGTGCCAGCAGCAATCGACAGGGTGGGGTGGATGAGCAGTTCTTC. Translating it yields CASSNRQGGVDEQFF.